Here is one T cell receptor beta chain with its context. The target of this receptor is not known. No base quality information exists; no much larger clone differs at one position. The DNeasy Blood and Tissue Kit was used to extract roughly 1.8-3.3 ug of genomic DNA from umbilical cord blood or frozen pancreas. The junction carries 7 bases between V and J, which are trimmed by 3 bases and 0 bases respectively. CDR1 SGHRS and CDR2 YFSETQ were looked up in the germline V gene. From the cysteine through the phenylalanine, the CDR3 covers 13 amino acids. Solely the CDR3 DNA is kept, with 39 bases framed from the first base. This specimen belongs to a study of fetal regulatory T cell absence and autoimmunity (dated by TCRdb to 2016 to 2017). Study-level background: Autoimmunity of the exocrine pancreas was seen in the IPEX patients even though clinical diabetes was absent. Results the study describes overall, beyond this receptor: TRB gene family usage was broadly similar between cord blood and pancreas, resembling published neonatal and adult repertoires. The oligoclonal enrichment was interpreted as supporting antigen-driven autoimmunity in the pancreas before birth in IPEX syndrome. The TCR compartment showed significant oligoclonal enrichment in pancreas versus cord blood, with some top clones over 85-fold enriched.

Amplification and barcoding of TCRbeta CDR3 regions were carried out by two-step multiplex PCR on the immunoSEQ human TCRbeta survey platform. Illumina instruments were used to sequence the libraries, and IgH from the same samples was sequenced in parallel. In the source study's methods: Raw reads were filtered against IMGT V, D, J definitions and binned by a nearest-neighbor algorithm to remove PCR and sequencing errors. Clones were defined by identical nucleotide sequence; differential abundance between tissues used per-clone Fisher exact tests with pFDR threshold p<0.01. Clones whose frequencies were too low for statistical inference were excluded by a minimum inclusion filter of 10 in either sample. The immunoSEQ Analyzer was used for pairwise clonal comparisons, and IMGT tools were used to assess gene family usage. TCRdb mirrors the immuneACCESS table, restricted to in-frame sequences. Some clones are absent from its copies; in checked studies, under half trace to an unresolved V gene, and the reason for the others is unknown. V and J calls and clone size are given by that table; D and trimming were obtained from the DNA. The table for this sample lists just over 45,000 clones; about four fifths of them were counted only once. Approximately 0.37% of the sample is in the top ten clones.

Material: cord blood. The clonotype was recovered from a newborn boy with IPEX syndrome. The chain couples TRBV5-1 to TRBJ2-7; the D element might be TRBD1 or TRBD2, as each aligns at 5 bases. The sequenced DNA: TGCGCCAGCAGCTCAGGGAGCTCCTACGAGCAGTACTTC. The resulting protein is CASSSGSSYEQYF.